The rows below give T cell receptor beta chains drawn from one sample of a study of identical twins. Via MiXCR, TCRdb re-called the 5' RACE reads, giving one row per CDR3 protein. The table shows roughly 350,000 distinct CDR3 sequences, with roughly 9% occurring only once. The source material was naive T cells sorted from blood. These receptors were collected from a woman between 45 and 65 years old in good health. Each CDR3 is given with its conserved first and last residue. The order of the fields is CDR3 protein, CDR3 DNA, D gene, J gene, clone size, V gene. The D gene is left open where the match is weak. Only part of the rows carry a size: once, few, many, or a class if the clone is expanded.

CDR3 protein: CASSPVGGRAGELFF; CDR3 DNA: TGCGCCAGCAGCCCAGTGGGGGGAAGAGCCGGGGAGCTGTTTTTT; D gene: .; J gene: TRBJ2-2; clone size: few; V gene: TRBV4-1
CDR3 protein: CSASYDAAFLSNTEAFF; CDR3 DNA: TGCAGTGCTAGCTACGATGCGGCGTTTCTTTCGAACACTGAAGCTTTCTTT; D gene: .; J gene: TRBJ1-1; clone size: few; V gene: TRBV20-1
CDR3 protein: CASSLQASGRETQYF; CDR3 DNA: TGCGCCAGCAGCTTGCAGGCTAGCGGGAGAGAGACCCAGTACTTC; D gene: TRBD2; J gene: TRBJ2-5; clone size: few; V gene: TRBV5-1
CDR3 protein: CASSRGPLAGNEQFF; CDR3 DNA: TGTGCCAGCAGCCGGGGGCCACTGGCGGGGAATGAGCAGTTCTTC; D gene: .; J gene: TRBJ2-1; clone size: .; V gene: TRBV3-1
CDR3 protein: CASSRDRSNYGYTF; CDR3 DNA: TGTGCCAGCAGCCGCGACAGATCCAACTATGGCTACACCTTC; D gene: .; J gene: TRBJ1-2; clone size: .; V gene: TRBV9
CDR3 protein: CATSNGRRMSEAFF; CDR3 DNA: TGTGCCACCAGCAACGGACGGAGGATGTCTGAAGCTTTCTTT; D gene: .; J gene: TRBJ1-1; clone size: .; V gene: TRBV15
CDR3 protein: CASRHYRRGETQYF; CDR3 DNA: TGTGCCAGCAGGCATTACAGGAGGGGTGAGACCCAGTACTTC; D gene: .; J gene: TRBJ2-5; clone size: few; V gene: TRBV12-3/TRBV12-4
CDR3 protein: CASSWGQGHLLPWFF; CDR3 DNA: TGTGCCAGCAGTTGGGGACAGGGCCACCTCCTCCCTTGGTTCTTC; D gene: TRBD1; J gene: TRBJ2-1; clone size: many; V gene: TRBV6-6
CDR3 protein: CASSQLPGGALSGANVLTF; CDR3 DNA: TGTGCCAGCAGCCAACTTCCCGGAGGTGCCCTATCTGGGGCCAACGTCCTGACTTTC; D gene: .; J gene: TRBJ2-6; clone size: .; V gene: TRBV7-3
CDR3 protein: CATSKGTGPYEQYF; CDR3 DNA: TGTGCCACCAGTAAAGGAACTGGGCCCTACGAGCAGTACTTC; D gene: .; J gene: TRBJ2-7; clone size: few; V gene: TRBV24-1
CDR3 protein: CASSLDGTLSYEQYF; CDR3 DNA: TGTGCCAGCAGCTTAGACGGGACACTCTCCTACGAGCAGTACTTC; D gene: .; J gene: TRBJ2-7; clone size: .; V gene: TRBV6-5
CDR3 protein: CASERAGGPRNEQFF; CDR3 DNA: TGCGCCAGCGAACGGGCGGGAGGGCCCCGCAATGAGCAGTTCTTC; D gene: TRBD2; J gene: TRBJ2-1; clone size: .; V gene: TRBV5-1
CDR3 protein: CSARPDGLADSGEQFF; CDR3 DNA: TGCAGTGCTAGACCGGACGGACTAGCGGACAGTGGTGAGCAGTTCTTC; D gene: TRBD2; J gene: TRBJ2-1; clone size: many; V gene: TRBV20-1
CDR3 protein: CASNSPGTGSPLNEQFF; CDR3 DNA: TGTGCCAGCAACAGTCCCGGGACAGGGTCACCTCTCAATGAGCAGTTCTTC; D gene: TRBD1; J gene: TRBJ2-1; clone size: few; V gene: TRBV12-3/TRBV12-4
CDR3 protein: CSAMDWGDTGELFF; CDR3 DNA: TGCAGTGCTATGGATTGGGGAGACACCGGGGAGCTGTTTTTT; D gene: .; J gene: TRBJ2-2; clone size: few; V gene: TRBV20-1
CDR3 protein: CASSPLAGTREQFF; CDR3 DNA: TGTGCCAGCAGCCCTCTAGCGGGCACCAGGGAGCAGTTCTTC; D gene: TRBD2; J gene: TRBJ2-1; clone size: few; V gene: TRBV13
CDR3 protein: CASSLGRVSTEASF; CDR3 DNA: TGTGCCAGCAGTTTAGGACGGGTCAGTACTGAAGCTTCCTTT; D gene: .; J gene: TRBJ1-1; clone size: .; V gene: TRBV12-3/TRBV12-4
CDR3 protein: CSARARGSYEQYF; CDR3 DNA: TGCAGTGCTAGGGCCCGGGGCTCCTACGAGCAGTACTTC; D gene: .; J gene: TRBJ2-7; clone size: few; V gene: TRBV20-1
CDR3 protein: CSVERDLEFF; CDR3 DNA: TGCAGCGTGGAAAGGGACTTGGAGTTCTTC; D gene: .; J gene: TRBJ2-1; clone size: .; V gene: TRBV29-1
CDR3 protein: CASSQALTNEKLFF; CDR3 DNA: TGCGCCAGCAGCCAGGCCTTGACTAATGAAAAACTGTTTTTT; D gene: .; J gene: TRBJ1-4; clone size: .; V gene: TRBV4-1
CDR3 protein: CSFRTVQETQYF; CDR3 DNA: TGCAGTTTCCGGACTGTCCAAGAGACCCAGTACTTC; D gene: .; J gene: TRBJ2-5; clone size: many; V gene: TRBV29-1
CDR3 protein: CASSPTGGTIQFF; CDR3 DNA: TGTGCCAGCAGCCCTACGGGGGGGACTATTCAGTTCTTC; D gene: TRBD2; J gene: TRBJ2-1; clone size: many; V gene: TRBV3-1
CDR3 protein: CASGLVDTEAFF; CDR3 DNA: TGTGCTAGTGGTTTGGTGGACACTGAAGCTTTCTTT; D gene: .; J gene: TRBJ1-1; clone size: .; V gene: TRBV12-5
CDR3 protein: CASSPGNSGRAETQYF; CDR3 DNA: TGTGCCAGCAGCCCCGGTAATAGCGGGAGGGCGGAGACCCAGTACTTC; D gene: TRBD2; J gene: TRBJ2-5; clone size: many; V gene: TRBV9
CDR3 protein: CASSYTGTGMDEQFF; CDR3 DNA: TGCGCCAGCAGCTATACCGGGACAGGGATGGATGAGCAGTTCTTC; D gene: TRBD1; J gene: TRBJ2-1; clone size: .; V gene: TRBV5-1